The entry below gives a single T cell receptor beta chain sequence along with its context. The antigen is unknown. At collection, donors were nominally healthy, but unrecorded immune exposures were probable. This PCR relied on a set of 60 Vbeta primers and 13 Jbeta primers. Assay: immunoSEQ multiplex PCR; the TCRdb copy retains only in-frame clones and omits some. The sample records about 130,000 clones, roughly 79% being singletons. The sample is drawn from a study of cytomegalovirus exposure and HLA in healthy donors. General study points: As a later analysis revealed, the rate of TCR association differed by HLA locus, with DRB1 most and HLA-C fewest. A later analysis reportedly found fewer N-insertions in an Asian-associated ancestry cluster than the approximately 660-donor mean.

Germline V CDR1 and CDR2: SGHDT, YYEEEE. There are 18 residues in the CDR3. The V gene end was trimmed by 2 bases and the J gene end by 0 bases; junction bases not matched to a gene: 8. This sequence was found in a woman aged 45-60 years in good health and CMV-seronegative. This rearrangement joins TRBV5-6 to TRBJ2-1, with 10 positions matching TRBD2. Sequences were obtained from PBMCs. CDR3 in amino acids: CASSLGLAGDSSYNEQFF. The CDR3 nucleotides read TGTGCCAGCAGCTTAGGCCTAGCGGGGGACAGCTCCTACAATGAGCAGTTCTTC.